One and the same sample provided the 6 T cell receptor beta chains below, sequenced in a study of shared clonotypes between healthy human individuals. Sequenced by immunoSEQ multiplex PCR; TCRdb stores in-frame clones only, minus some. Found here are roughly 2,300,000 clones, around 93% of them singletons; the top ten hold around 0.35%. Material for sequencing was naive CD4+ T cells from PBMCs. The subset was: CD45RA+ positively selected. Receptors were obtained from a man between 18 and 35 years old in good health. Some clones in this sample may be carry-over from other donors' samples.

V is TRBV7-9 and J is TRBJ1-4; 8 nucleotides match TRBD1. CDR3 length: 14 amino acids. The J segment lost 7 bases and the V segment lost 5 bases, leaving 6 bases of the junction unmatched. From germline, CDR1 is SEHNR and CDR2 FQNEAQ (reference sequence). This CDR3 reads CASSPDRAGEKLFF. CDR3 in DNA: TGTGCCAGCAGCCCGGACAGGGCAGGTGAAAAACTGTTTTTT.

V is TRBV5-4 and J is TRBJ2-3; tentatively, D is TRBD2 (5 bases). Trimming pared 4 bases from V and 5 bases from J, leaving 14 bases between. Germline assignment: CDR1 SGHNT and CDR2 YYREEE (reference sequence). The CDR3 sequence is 14 residues long. The CDR3 DNA is TGTGCCAGCAGCGGTACGGGTCGGGGAGATACGCAGTATTTT. Residues: CASSGTGRGDTQYF. The full variable domain, in which reference TRBV5-4 and TRBJ2-3 provide the parts outside the CDR3, is ETGVTQSPTHLIKTRGQQVTLRCSSQSGHNTVSWYQQALGQGPQFIFQYYREEENGRGNFPPRFSGLQFPNYSSELNVNALELDDSALYLCASSGTGRGDTQYFGPGTRLTVL.

This chain joins TRBV5-1 and TRBJ2-7, with a tentative D call TRBD2 (5 bases). The CDR3 is 14 amino acids. Germline V gene data show CDR1 as SGHRS and CDR2 as YFSETQ. Trimming removed 4 bases at V and 5 bases at J, with 16 bases between. As DNA, the CDR3 is TGCGCCAGCAGCCTCGGGATGTGGTACGACGAGCAGTACTTC. Its translation: CASSLGMWYDEQYF.

The chain has TRBV11-2 and TRBJ2-3; maybe TRBD1 (6 bases). Germline lookup yields CDR1 SGHAT and CDR2 FQNNGV. V lost 5 bases to trimming and J lost 6 bases, with 9 bases between them. The CDR3 runs 12 residues. The CDR3 DNA is TGTGCCAGCAGCCAAGGGGGTGATACGCAGTATTTT. Protein sequence: CASSQGGDTQYF.

The CDR3 nucleotides read TGTGCCAGCAGTCCGACTAGCGGGAGGGCCGAGGGTAAAGTGAGGACCCAGTACTTC. Protein: CASSPTSGRAEGKVRTQYF. This chain uses TRBV28 with TRBJ2-5, with 14 bases fitting TRBD2. The CDR3 is 19 amino acids. V dropped 5 bases and J dropped 7; count of bases not matched to a gene: 18. Germline V gene data show CDR1 as MDHEN and CDR2 as SYDVKM.

The J gene is TRBJ2-7, the V gene TRBV2, with 8 positions matching TRBD2. Germline values: CDR1 SNHLY, CDR2 FYNNEI. V lost 4 bases, J lost 5 bases, and 7 bases stayed unmatched. The CDR3 is 14 residues long. Here the CDR3 reads CASSVGLVTDEQYF. CDR3 bases: TGTGCCAGCAGTGTGGGACTAGTAACGGACGAGCAGTACTTC.